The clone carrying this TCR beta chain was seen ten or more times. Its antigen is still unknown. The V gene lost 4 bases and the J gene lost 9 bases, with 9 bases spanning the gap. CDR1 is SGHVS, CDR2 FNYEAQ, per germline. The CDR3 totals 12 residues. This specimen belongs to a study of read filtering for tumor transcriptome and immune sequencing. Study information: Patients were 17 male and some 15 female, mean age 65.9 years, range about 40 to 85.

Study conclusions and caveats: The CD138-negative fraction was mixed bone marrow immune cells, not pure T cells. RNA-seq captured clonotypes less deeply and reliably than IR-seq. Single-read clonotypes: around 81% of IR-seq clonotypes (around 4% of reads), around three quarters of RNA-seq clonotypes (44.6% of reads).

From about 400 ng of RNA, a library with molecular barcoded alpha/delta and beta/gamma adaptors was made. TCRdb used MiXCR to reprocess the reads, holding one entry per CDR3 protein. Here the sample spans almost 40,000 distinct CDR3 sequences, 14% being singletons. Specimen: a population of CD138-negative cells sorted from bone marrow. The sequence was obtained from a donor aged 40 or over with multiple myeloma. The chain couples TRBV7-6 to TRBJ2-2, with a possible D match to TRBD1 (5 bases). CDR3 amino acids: CASSSQGRELFF. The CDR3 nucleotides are TGTGCCAGCAGCTCCCAGGGTCGGGAGCTGTTTTTT.